This T cell receptor (beta chain) was profiled in a study of cytomegalovirus exposure and HLA in healthy donors (dated by TCRdb to the late 2010s). Notes on the research overall: An earlier analysis of approximately 640 of the donors reported 250 to 300 Gb of sequence data and approximately 110 million unique TCR beta sequences from 190 million or so T cells. On average, 235,054 unique TCR beta nucleotide sequences were sequenced per donor among 350 to 400 genotyped donors of the cohort, with 15% to 20% of those sequences being non-productive. Typing coverage varied by locus: 629-630 donors for A, B, C, DRB1 and DQB1; about 520 for DQA1; about 590 for DPA1; 450 to 480 for DPB1. Every discovery cohort repertoire had been produced on one sequencing platform. Rather than drawing on any new phenotypic data, the later analysis identified candidate immune exposures from TCR beta sequences and the way those sequences occurred across donors. In an earlier analysis of several hundred of the donors, high-throughput TCR beta sequencing was used to judge whether each TCR beta V gene segment behaved as functional or pseudogenic. The T cell repertoires of 666 subjects were profiled by immunosequencing and related to cytomegalovirus serostatus. The study was designed to test whether signatures of past pathogen exposure could be identified by cataloging public T cell receptors. In addition to the first cohort of 666 subjects, a separate validation cohort of under 150 different subjects was used. Alongside the repertoire data, information on donor age, sex, ethnicity and CMV serostatus was compiled. To study patterns of TCR occurrence, a later analysis re-analyzed previously published TCR beta repertoires from several hundred donors and added high-resolution HLA genotyping. HLA typing included class I and class II loci at four-digit resolution. The genetic ancestry cluster associated with self-reported Caucasian donors included about 84% of the approximately 410 genotyped donors. To predict cytomegalovirus infection status, the study combined high-throughput TCR immunosequencing, statistical association of individual TCRs with disease status, and machine learning. A later genetic analysis used genome-wide SNP genotypes for about three fifths of the 666 donors, treating that subset as a discovery cohort. About five DR-DQ haplotypes were handled as single units for association and clustering because linkage in the cohort was strong. Roughly 300 gigabases of sequencing data and tens of millions of unique TCR sequences were included in an early release covering around 600 HLA-typed donors.

The CDR3 starts with the cysteine, ends with the phenylalanine, and has 16 residues. Just the 48-base CDR3 DNA is kept, in frame starting at base 1. The germline V end is reduced by 6 bases and the J end by 4 bases; junction bases left unmatched: 5. For CDR1 and CDR2, the germline V gene (reference sequence) lists MNHEY and SMNVEV. What the research found in general, with its limitations: A later analysis found that TCR association rates varied across HLA loci, with DRB1 alleles showing the most associated TCRs and HLA-C alleles the fewest. The classifier was reported to diagnose cytomegalovirus status with high specificity and sensitivity in both the original and validation cohorts. HLA typing was unavailable for some donors at each locus, so association tests used only the typed subset. A later analysis found that most CMV-associated TCR beta chains appeared HLA-restricted, with HLA associations seemingly driven largely by CMV exposure. Roughly uniform sequencing depth across donors was assumed in presence/absence analyses, although this assumption may not hold. A later genetic analysis reported fewer N-insertions in productive TCRs among donors in an Asian-associated ancestry cluster than the roughly 620-donor mean. When HLA alleles, especially DR and DQ, strongly co-occurred, TCR associations were difficult to assign to individual alleles. Some IMGT-functional V segments, including TRBV6-2 and TRBV6-3, could not be told apart with the 87-base-pair reads, so those segments were excluded. A later analysis associated some 17,000 TCR beta sequences with specific HLA alleles at a false discovery rate of 0.05. This cohort had only TCR beta chains sequenced, and the lack of alpha or paired-chain data limited which features could be detected. Several of the top co-occurrence clusters appeared to be linked to parvovirus B19, influenza, CMV and Epstein-Barr virus, according to a later analysis. In vitro tests confirmed that three of the cytomegalovirus-associated TCR beta chains recognize cytomegalovirus antigens. Because counts were too low, approximately 15 rarely observed V segments, including chromosome 9 orphons, were excluded from the earlier analysis of around 640 of the donors. In a later genetic analysis, a missense DCLRE1C variant was associated with V-gene and J-gene trimming of TCR beta chains, and the association was replicated in an independent cohort. Correlated functional status among segregating V segments might reflect linkage disequilibrium, but an unknown experimental factor could not be ruled out. In an earlier analysis of roughly 500 of the donors, most TCR beta V segments appeared in productive rearrangements about 87% or about 30% of the time, broadly matching IMGT annotations. According to the authors, the approach could potentially be generalized to other disease states and immunological phenotypes. The study gave a list of 150 to 200 TCR beta chains associated with cytomegalovirus. A further reported finding was that TCR beta sequences accurately predicted the HLA-A and HLA-B alleles for most subjects in the first cohort. Most TCR sequences were seen in very few donors, while some public TCRs were found in many individuals. For the cohort, immune exposure information was limited to CMV serostatus. A group of highly shared sequence variants was considered likely to be a technical artifact of the sequencing pipeline. A later analysis found that HLA-associated TCR beta chains were more clonally expanded and had lower generation probabilities than equally common non-associated chains.

Libraries came from the immunoSEQ multiplex PCR assay. For the multiplex PCR, a mixture combining 60 forward primers for TCR Vbeta segments and 13 reverse primers for TCR Jbeta segments was used. A multiplex PCR assay on genomic DNA amplified the CDR3 region of rearranged TCR beta genes. The Illumina HiSeq System was used to sequence the amplified TCR beta libraries as 87-base-pair reads. Processing in the source paper ran as follows. A later analysis tallied about 77 million unique TCR beta chains across the 600 to 700 repertoires, and some 10 million of those chains were shared by two or more donors. To remove PCR and sequencing errors, raw reads were error-corrected and collapsed into unique sequences using a nearest-neighbor algorithm that merged closely related sequences. CDR3 sequences were aligned to IMGT reference sequences to assign V, D and J gene segments. Each retained sequence needed at least a six-nucleotide match to both a V gene segment and a J gene segment. A rearrangement was called productive if the CDR3 had no stop codons and remained in frame with V and J, and every other rearrangement was called non-productive. Following IMGT convention, CDR3 was defined as the stretch from the second conserved V-encoded cysteine to the conserved J-encoded phenylalanine. The earlier analysis of roughly 590 of the donors excluded any sequence lacking an unambiguous match to a single V gene segment. An earlier analysis of a few hundred of the donors called V segments functional above 56.7% productive rearrangements and segregating when the between-donor standard deviation exceeded 5%. A statistical classification framework was built to diagnose cytomegalovirus status from the catalog of TCR beta chain sequences. A later analysis assigned V and J genes by comparing TCR nucleotide sequences with IMGT/GENE-DB human TR gene sequences. The TCRdist pipeline was used in a later analysis to assign CDR3 sequences and most-parsimonious VDJ recombination scenarios. In a later analysis, each TCR beta chain was defined by its CDR3 amino acid sequence together with its V-gene family, and reads without a unique V-gene family were excluded. In a later analysis, fewer than 600 highly shared, low-generation-probability nucleotide sequences were removed to address suspected cross-contamination and a sequencing artifact. A later analysis calculated a clonal expansion index for each public chain from normalized within-repertoire ranks of inferred template counts. In a later analysis, generation probabilities were computed using a VDJ recombination model fitted to out-of-frame rearrangements, and the results were checked against IGoR. In a later analysis, TCR-TCR, TCR-HLA and TCR-CMV co-occurrence was scored with hypergeometric tests, and a repertoire-size bias correction was applied to TCR pairs. To estimate false discovery rates, a later analysis permuted the HLA or CMV assignments 20 times. In a later analysis, co-occurring TCRs were grouped using DBSCAN, and TCRdist sequence similarity was added for clustering within HLA-allele-positive subsets. Repertoires with fewer than 30,000 or more than 120,000 public chains were left out of co-occurrence clustering, as were several repertoires with anomalous nucleotide sharing. Sourced from immuneACCESS, this table was stored by TCRdb with only in-frame sequences that have V and J called. A share of the clones is absent; for the studies checked, an unresolved V gene accounts for under half, and the remainder has no known explanation. V and J calls and clone size are given by that table; D and trimming were obtained from the DNA. Here the sample has 90,000 to 130,000 clones; about 70% occur a single time. The top ten clones comprise approximately 0.9% of the sample.

The cohort consisted of some 730 healthy bone marrow donors. At the time of sampling, every cohort member was nominally healthy, though immune exposures that went unrecorded were likely present. The donor was CMV seronegative and was included in the group of several hundred seronegative cohort members. Every donor gave a peripheral blood sample, and the peripheral blood mononuclear cells from that sample were used for TCR beta sequencing. The Qiagen DNeasy Blood Extraction Kit was used to extract genomic DNA from the blood cell samples. As regards this clone: The specificity of this receptor is unknown. Per-nucleotide qualities are absent, and no much larger clonotype sits a single base away.

The chain is encoded by TRBV27 joined to TRBJ2-2; TRBD2 agrees with 13 junctional bases. The sample taken for sequencing was PBMCs. The sequence came from a woman aged 25 to 45 in good health and CMV-seronegative. CDR3 loop: CASRGLAGHSTGELFF. The bases are TGTGCCAGCAGGGGACTAGCGGGGCATTCCACCGGGGAGCTGTTTTTT.